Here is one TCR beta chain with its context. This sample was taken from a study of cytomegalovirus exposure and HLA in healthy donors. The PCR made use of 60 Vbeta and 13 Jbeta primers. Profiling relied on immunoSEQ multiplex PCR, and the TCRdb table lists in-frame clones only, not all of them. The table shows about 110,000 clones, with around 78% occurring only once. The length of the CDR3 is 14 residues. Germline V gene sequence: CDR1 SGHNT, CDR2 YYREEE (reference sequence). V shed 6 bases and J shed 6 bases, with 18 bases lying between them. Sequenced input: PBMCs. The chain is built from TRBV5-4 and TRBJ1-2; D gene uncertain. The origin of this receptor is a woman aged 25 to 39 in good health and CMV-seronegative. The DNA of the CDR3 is TGTGCCAGCAAACTCCAGACTCTTACCCATGGCTACACCTTC. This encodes CASKLQTLTHGYTF.